This T cell receptor beta chain came from a study of post-analysis software for immune sequencing data. Study overall: The cohort encompassed relapsing-remitting, secondary progressive and progressive-relapsing multiple sclerosis disease courses. General study results and limits: With TRBV5-6, TRBV5-1 and TRBV20-1 included, a handful of TRBV segments were more frequent in patients than in controls. By F measure, strong co-clustering occurred among samples prepared in the same batch. In multiple sclerosis, normalized Chao1 diversity was significantly below that of controls.

Regarding this clonotype: Its antigen is as yet unknown.

The TCR beta cDNA libraries carried unique molecular identifiers. Starting from about 0.98 to 11 million T cells, the study yielded approximately 500,000 cDNA molecules. Each CDR3 protein is one row after TCRdb ran MiXCR on the PCR reads. The sample lists about 620,000 distinct CDR3 sequences; 44% were seen once. CDR3 length: 14 residues. Trimming took 3 bases from V and 2 from J, leaving 12 bases between them. Germline lookup yields CDR1 GTSNPN and CDR2 SVGIG (reference sequence). This clonotype was sampled from a girl aged 10 to 17 with multiple sclerosis. Sequencing input: blood. The chain is built from TRBV30 and TRBJ2-3; possible D gene TRBD1, 6 bases. In DNA form, the CDR3 reads TGTGCCTGGAGGAACAGGGCCCCCACAGATACGCAGTATTTT. It translates to CAWRNRAPTDTQYF.